The rows below give T cell receptor beta chains drawn from one sample of a study of blood T cell repertoires in COVID-19. Only in-frame clones appear in the TCRdb table, and some are missing; sequencing was by immunoSEQ multiplex PCR. The sample comprises fewer than 250,000 clones, just under 90% of which are singletons, and roughly 0.95% rests with the top ten. Sequencing was carried out using PBMCs or T cells enriched from blood (not recorded which). The receptor source for this set is a man between 45 and 60 years old who had been exposed to COVID-19. CDR3s include the opening cysteine and the closing phenylalanine or tryptophan. The D gene is left open where the match is weak. Some rows mark clone size as missing; the rest say once, few, many or name a class of expanded clone.

cdr3_nt: TGCGCCAGCAGCTTCGCTGGGGCCAACGTCCTGACTTTC; cdr3_aa: CASSFAGANVLTF; v_call: TRBV5-1; clone_size: .; d_call: .; j_call: TRBJ2-6
cdr3_nt: TGCAGTGCTAGTCGATTCTCCGGGAGTTTCTCCTACAATGAGCAGTTCTTC; cdr3_aa: CSASRFSGSFSYNEQFF; v_call: TRBV20-1; clone_size: .; d_call: .; j_call: TRBJ2-1
cdr3_nt: TGCGCCAGCAGCGAACAGGTGTTTAACACTGAAGCTTTCTTT; cdr3_aa: CASSEQVFNTEAFF; v_call: TRBV5-1; clone_size: .; d_call: .; j_call: TRBJ1-1
cdr3_nt: TGTGCCAGCAGCCAAGATCGAGGGTGGGAAGAGACCCAGTACTTC; cdr3_aa: CASSQDRGWEETQYF; v_call: TRBV3-1/TRBV3-2; clone_size: .; d_call: .; j_call: TRBJ2-5
cdr3_nt: TGTGCCAGCAGCGCACAGGGAACTGGGGCCAACGTCCTGACTTTC; cdr3_aa: CASSAQGTGANVLTF; v_call: TRBV9; clone_size: .; d_call: .; j_call: TRBJ2-6
cdr3_nt: TGTGCCAGCAGCTGGGGACAGGGCCTAAACGTGGAAGCTTTCTTT; cdr3_aa: CASSWGQGLNVEAFF; v_call: TRBV11-3; clone_size: .; d_call: TRBD1; j_call: TRBJ1-1
cdr3_nt: TGTGCCACCCGCTCTCTCGGGGAGGGGCCTGAAGCTTTCTTT; cdr3_aa: CATRSLGEGPEAFF; v_call: TRBV27; clone_size: .; d_call: .; j_call: TRBJ1-1
cdr3_nt: TGTGCCAGCAGTTCTCAGGCCGCCCTACCCGCCGGGGAGCTGTTTTTT; cdr3_aa: CASSSQAALPAGELFF; v_call: TRBV7-2; clone_size: .; d_call: .; j_call: TRBJ2-2
cdr3_nt: TGTGCCAGCAGTTGGCAGGGGGTGAGCGGTACGCAGTATTTT; cdr3_aa: CASSWQGVSGTQYF; v_call: TRBV5-8; clone_size: .; d_call: TRBD1; j_call: TRBJ2-3
cdr3_nt: TGTGCCAGCAGCTTAGATCAATACAATGAGCAGTTCTTC; cdr3_aa: CASSLDQYNEQFF; v_call: TRBV7-2; clone_size: once; d_call: .; j_call: TRBJ2-1
cdr3_nt: TGCAGCGTTTCAGAGGGAGCACAAGAGACCCAGTACTTC; cdr3_aa: CSVSEGAQETQYF; v_call: TRBV29-1; clone_size: .; d_call: .; j_call: TRBJ2-5
cdr3_nt: TGTGCCAGCTCACCTTCCTTAACTCAGGGGGACACTCAGTACTTC; cdr3_aa: CASSPSLTQGDTQYF; v_call: TRBV18; clone_size: .; d_call: TRBD1; j_call: TRBJ2-4
cdr3_nt: TGTGCCAGTAGTCCTACCACAGGGGGCATCGTGAACACTGAAGCTTTCTTT; cdr3_aa: CASSPTTGGIVNTEAFF; v_call: TRBV19; clone_size: .; d_call: TRBD1; j_call: TRBJ1-1
cdr3_nt: TGTGCCAGCAGTTCTGCGGGGGTGACGCAGTATTTT; cdr3_aa: CASSSAGVTQYF; v_call: TRBV28; clone_size: .; d_call: TRBD2; j_call: TRBJ2-3
cdr3_nt: TGTGCCAGCAGTGGGGGAGAGGGAAGGGCCCCCGGGGAGCTGTTTTTT; cdr3_aa: CASSGGEGRAPGELFF; v_call: TRBV2; clone_size: .; d_call: .; j_call: TRBJ2-2